Detailed here is one T cell receptor (beta chain). In the study's own analysis: Using reference gene primer amplification, nucleated cell counts were estimated. Repertoires were generated with immunoSEQ multiplex PCR, while TCRdb's copy carries only in-frame clones and drops some. V and J calls and clone size are given by that table; D and trimming were obtained from the DNA. Of approximately 440,000 clones in the sample, roughly 91% were seen once. The entry originates in a study of blood T cell repertoires in COVID-19. Per the germline V gene, CDR1 is SGHTA and CDR2 is FQGTGA. The V end lost 5 bases, the J end lost 0 bases, and 17 bases lay between the germline ends. The CDR3 totals 17 residues. Living in about two dozen US areas, the participants were between about 18 and 95 years of age. All recovered Cohort 3 donors got two negative PCRs, got clearance, or saw symptom resolution.

This receptor was obtained from a man aged 18 to 30 who had recovered from COVID-19. The sequencing input was PBMCs or T cells enriched from blood (not recorded which). The chain carries TRBV7-3 and TRBJ1-5; D call uncertain. CDR3 loop: CASSPLTGYTSNQPQHF. CDR3 DNA sequence: TGTGCCAGCAGCCCCTTAACGGGATATACTAGCAATCAGCCCCAGCATTTT.